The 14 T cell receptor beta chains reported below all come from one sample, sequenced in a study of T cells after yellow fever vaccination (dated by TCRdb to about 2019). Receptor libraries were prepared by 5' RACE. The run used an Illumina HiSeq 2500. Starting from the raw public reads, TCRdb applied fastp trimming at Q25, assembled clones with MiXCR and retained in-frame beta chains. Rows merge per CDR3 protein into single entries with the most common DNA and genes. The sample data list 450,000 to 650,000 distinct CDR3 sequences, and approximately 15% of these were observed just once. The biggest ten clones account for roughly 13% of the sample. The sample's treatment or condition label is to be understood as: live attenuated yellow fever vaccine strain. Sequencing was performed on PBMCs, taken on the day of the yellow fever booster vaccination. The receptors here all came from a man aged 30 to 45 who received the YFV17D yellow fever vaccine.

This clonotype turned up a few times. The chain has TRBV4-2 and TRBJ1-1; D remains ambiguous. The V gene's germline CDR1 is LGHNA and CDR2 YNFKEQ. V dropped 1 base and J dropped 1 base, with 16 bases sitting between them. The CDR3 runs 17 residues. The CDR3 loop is CASSQGGIGGRNTEAFF. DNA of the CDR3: TGTGCCAGCAGCCAAGGGGGTATAGGAGGGAGGAACACTGAAGCTTTCTTT.

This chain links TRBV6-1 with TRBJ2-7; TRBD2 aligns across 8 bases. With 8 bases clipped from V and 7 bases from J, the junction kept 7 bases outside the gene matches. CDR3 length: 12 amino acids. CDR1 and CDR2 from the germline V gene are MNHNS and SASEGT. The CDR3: CASVEREREQYF. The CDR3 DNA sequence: TGTGCCAGCGTTGAGCGGGAGCGGGAGCAGTACTTC.

The chain's CDR3 is CSARGAEGSYEQYF. CDR3 DNA sequence: TGCAGTGCTAGAGGGGCGGAGGGATCCTACGAGCAGTACTTC. The chain has TRBV20-1 and TRBJ2-7; perhaps TRBD2 as D (6 bases). The length of the CDR3 is 14 residues. CDR1 is DFQATT, CDR2 SNEGSKA, per germline (reference sequence). V dropped 1 base and J dropped 1 base, with 11 bases sitting between them.

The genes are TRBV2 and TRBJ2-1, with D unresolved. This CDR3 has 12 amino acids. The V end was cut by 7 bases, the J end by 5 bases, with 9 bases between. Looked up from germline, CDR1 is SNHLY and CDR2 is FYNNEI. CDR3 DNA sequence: TGTGCCAGCATGGGATGGAACAATGAGCAGTTCTTC. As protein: CASMGWNNEQFF.

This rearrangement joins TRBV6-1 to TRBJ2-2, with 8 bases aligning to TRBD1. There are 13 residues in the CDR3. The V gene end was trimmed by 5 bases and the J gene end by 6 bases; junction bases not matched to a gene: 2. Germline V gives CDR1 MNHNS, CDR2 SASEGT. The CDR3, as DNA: TGTGCCAGCAGTAAACAGGGGGCCGGGGAGCTGTTTTTT. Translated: CASSKQGAGELFF.

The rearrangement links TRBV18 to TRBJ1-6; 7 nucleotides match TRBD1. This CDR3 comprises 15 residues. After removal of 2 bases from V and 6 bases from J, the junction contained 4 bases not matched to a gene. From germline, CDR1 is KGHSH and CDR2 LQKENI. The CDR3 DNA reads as TGTGCCAGCTCACCATGGGCAGGGGGTAATTCACCCCTCCACTTT. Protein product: CASSPWAGGNSPLHF.

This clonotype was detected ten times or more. The CDR3 protein is CASSSLRGRSKTQYF. CDR3 in DNA: TGTGCCAGCAGCTCCCTCCGGGGGAGGAGCAAGACCCAGTACTTC. The chain has TRBV7-2 and TRBJ2-5; tentatively, D is TRBD2 (6 bases). Trimming took 4 bases from V and 6 from J, leaving 18 bases between them. CDR1 is SGHTA and CDR2 is FQGNSA in the germline V gene. This CDR3 contains 15 residues. The full variable domain, its missing parts supplied by reference TRBV7-2 and TRBJ2-5, is GAGVSQSPSNKVTEKGKDVELRCDPISGHTALYWYRQSLGQGLEFLIYFQGNSAPDKSGLPSDRFSAERTGGSVSTLTIQRTQQEDSAVYLCASSSLRGRSKTQYFGPGTRLLVL.

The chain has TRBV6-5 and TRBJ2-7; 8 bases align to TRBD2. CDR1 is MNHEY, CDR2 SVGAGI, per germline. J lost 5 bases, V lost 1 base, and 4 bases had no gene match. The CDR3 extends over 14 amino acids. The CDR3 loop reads CASSYLAGWNEQYF. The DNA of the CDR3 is TGTGCCAGCAGTTACTTAGCGGGATGGAACGAGCAGTACTTC.

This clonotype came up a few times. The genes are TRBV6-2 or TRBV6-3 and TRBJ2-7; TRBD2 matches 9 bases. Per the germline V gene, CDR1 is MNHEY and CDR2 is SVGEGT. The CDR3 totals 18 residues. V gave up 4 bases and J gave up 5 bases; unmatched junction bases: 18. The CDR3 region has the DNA TGTGCCAGCAGTTCAGGCCTTTGGGGCATAGCGGGAGTCGACGAGCAGTACTTC. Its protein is CASSSGLWGIAGVDEQYF.

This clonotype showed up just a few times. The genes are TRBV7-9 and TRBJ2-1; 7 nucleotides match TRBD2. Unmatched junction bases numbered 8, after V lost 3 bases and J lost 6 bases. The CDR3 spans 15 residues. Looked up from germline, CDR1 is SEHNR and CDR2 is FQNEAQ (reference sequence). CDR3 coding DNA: TGTGCCAGCAGCTTTCTAGCGGAGCCGGCCAATGAGCAGTTCTTC. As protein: CASSFLAEPANEQFF.

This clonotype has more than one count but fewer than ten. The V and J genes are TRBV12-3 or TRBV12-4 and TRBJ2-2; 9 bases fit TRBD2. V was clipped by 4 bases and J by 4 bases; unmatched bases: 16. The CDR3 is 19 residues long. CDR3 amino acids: CASSSGTNPGLASTGELFF. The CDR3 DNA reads TGTGCCAGCAGTTCCGGGACAAACCCGGGACTAGCTAGCACCGGGGAGCTGTTTTTT.

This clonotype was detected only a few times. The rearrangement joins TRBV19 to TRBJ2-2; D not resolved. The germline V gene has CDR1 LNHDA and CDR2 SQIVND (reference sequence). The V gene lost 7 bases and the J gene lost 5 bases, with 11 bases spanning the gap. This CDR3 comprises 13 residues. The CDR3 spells CASTITGTGELFF. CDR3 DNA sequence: TGTGCCAGTACCATCACCGGAACCGGGGAGCTGTTTTTT.

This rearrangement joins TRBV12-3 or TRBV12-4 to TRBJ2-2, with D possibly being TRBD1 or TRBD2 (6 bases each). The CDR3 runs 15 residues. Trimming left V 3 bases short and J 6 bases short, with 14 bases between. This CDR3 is CASSLPQGRSGELFF. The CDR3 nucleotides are TGTGCCAGCAGTTTGCCCCAGGGGAGGTCCGGGGAGCTGTTTTTT.

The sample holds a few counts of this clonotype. CDR3 coding DNA: TGCGCCAGCAGCTTGGCCCCCCATTCTGCCGCCAAAAACATTCAGTACTTC. Its protein is CASSLAPHSAAKNIQYF. V is TRBV5-1 and J is TRBJ2-4, with unresolved D. Germline assignment: CDR1 SGHRS and CDR2 YFSETQ. This CDR3 region has 17 residues. Trimming shortened V by 0 bases and J by 1 base, and 14 bases separated the two germline ends.